The next 10 T cell receptor beta chains were all read from a single sample in a study of human T cells and chemical hapten exposure. TCRdb used MiXCR to reprocess the RACE reads, holding one entry per CDR3 protein. Among almost 35,000 distinct CDR3 sequences listed, approximately 10% were seen once. Indicated time point: pre-sensitization, week 0. As for treatment: therapeutic diphenylcyclopropenone sensitization with weekly scalp DPC. Unfractionated whole blood served as the source for total RNA extraction. Here the sequenced sample was whole blood, taken in connection with sensitization to the hapten diphenylcyclopropenone (DPC). Source of these receptors: a man in his forties or fifties with alopecia areata. Some clones in this sample may be carry-over from other donors' samples.

There are many counts of this clonotype. The chain employs TRBV28 and TRBJ1-5; 8 bases align to TRBD1. This CDR3 has 16 amino acids. CDR1 and CDR2 from the germline V gene are MDHEN and SYDVKM. V was pared by 6 bases and J by 0 bases, with 7 bases of the junction left unmatched. The CDR3 spells CASRQWTGNSNQPQHF. Here the CDR3 DNA reads TGTGCCAGCAGGCAATGGACAGGGAATAGCAATCAGCCCCAGCATTTT.

In this sample, this clonotype turned up many times. The chain has TRBV14 and TRBJ1-1, with 8 bases identical to TRBD1. The CDR3 contains 13 residues. With 5 bases clipped from V and 7 bases from J, the junction kept 6 bases outside the gene matches. Looked up from germline, CDR1 is SGHDN and CDR2 is FVKESK. The CDR3, as DNA: TGTGCCAGCAGCATGGACAGGGCTGGTGAAGCTTTCTTT. Its translation: CASSMDRAGEAFF.

The chain carries TRBV13 and TRBJ2-3; D gene ambiguous. Trimming shortened V by 7 bases and J by 0 bases, and 11 bases separated the two germline ends. This CDR3 has 14 residues. Germline CDR1 and CDR2: PRHDT and FYEKMQ (reference sequence). Here the CDR3 DNA reads TGTGCCAGCACCGATTGGATTAGCACAGATACGCAGTATTTT. The encoded protein is CASTDWISTDTQYF.

The V and J genes are TRBV5-1 and TRBJ2-5, with 7 nucleotides matching TRBD2. Germline CDR1 and CDR2: SGHRS and YFSETQ. V lost 0 bases to trimming and J lost 3 bases; unmatched junction nucleotides: 11. CDR3 length: 17 residues. The CDR3 reads CASSLEGFLAGEETQYF. DNA for the CDR3: TGCGCCAGCAGCTTGGAGGGATTCCTCGCGGGGGAAGAGACCCAGTACTTC.

There are many counts of this clonotype. V is TRBV7-2 and J is TRBJ2-2; D call uncertain. V lost 1 base and J 0 bases, leaving 9 bases between the germline ends. There are 16 residues in the CDR3. Germline lookup yields CDR1 SGHTA and CDR2 FQGNSA. The CDR3 here is CASSLGGNANTGELFF. The CDR3 DNA reads as TGTGCCAGCAGCTTAGGCGGTAACGCGAACACCGGGGAGCTGTTTTTT.

The sample holds a few counts of this clonotype. The J gene is TRBJ2-6, the V gene TRBV18; 9 positions match TRBD1. This CDR3 has 16 amino acids. V trimming: 5 bases; J trimming: 1 base; junction bases outside the gene matches: 3. Looked up from germline, CDR1 is KGHSH and CDR2 is LQKENI. The CDR3 loop is CASSTGGRSGANVLTF. The CDR3 coding sequence is TGTGCCAGCTCAACAGGGGGCAGGTCTGGGGCCAACGTCCTGACTTTC.

This clonotype was detected many times. This chain joins TRBV7-2 and TRBJ2-7; 10 nucleotides match TRBD1. This CDR3 contains 16 residues. V lost 5 bases and J lost 0; bases outside the gene matches: 7. CDR1 and CDR2 (germline): SGHTA, FQGNSA. Written as DNA, the CDR3 is TGTGCCAGCAGCCCGGGACAGGGGACCAACTCCTACGAGCAGTACTTC. This sequence encodes CASSPGQGTNSYEQYF.

The rearrangement uses TRBV6-1 and TRBJ2-5; D is undetermined. The CDR3 is made up of 15 amino acids. Between the trimmed V and J ends, which lost 6 bases and 1 base, there was a span of 15 bases. CDR1 MNHNS and CDR2 SASEGT come from the germline V gene. The CDR3 loop reads CASSDQTEVQETQYF. In DNA form, the CDR3 reads TGTGCCAGCAGCGACCAGACGGAAGTCCAAGAGACCCAGTACTTC.

This clonotype was picked up a small number of times. The V and J genes are TRBV7-2 and TRBJ2-3; TRBD1 is a possible D gene (5 bases). Trimming removed 5 bases from V and 3 bases from J, with 18 bases in between. Germline V gene sequence: CDR1 SGHTA, CDR2 FQGNSA. The CDR3 runs to 16 residues. The CDR3 DNA follows: TGTGCCAGCAGCCACCGACCTAGGGGTATGACAGATACGCAGTATTTT. Residues: CASSHRPRGMTDTQYF.

This clonotype came up many times. This chain uses TRBV7-9 with TRBJ2-2; D unresolved. Germline-derived CDR1 and CDR2 are SEHNR and FQNEAQ (reference sequence). The CDR3 contains 15 residues. Trimming removed 3 bases at V and 7 bases at J, with 15 bases between. In DNA, the CDR3 is TGTGCCAGCAGCTTGAGATCCCAAAGGAGCGGGGAGCTGTTTTTT. Its protein is CASSLRSQRSGELFF.